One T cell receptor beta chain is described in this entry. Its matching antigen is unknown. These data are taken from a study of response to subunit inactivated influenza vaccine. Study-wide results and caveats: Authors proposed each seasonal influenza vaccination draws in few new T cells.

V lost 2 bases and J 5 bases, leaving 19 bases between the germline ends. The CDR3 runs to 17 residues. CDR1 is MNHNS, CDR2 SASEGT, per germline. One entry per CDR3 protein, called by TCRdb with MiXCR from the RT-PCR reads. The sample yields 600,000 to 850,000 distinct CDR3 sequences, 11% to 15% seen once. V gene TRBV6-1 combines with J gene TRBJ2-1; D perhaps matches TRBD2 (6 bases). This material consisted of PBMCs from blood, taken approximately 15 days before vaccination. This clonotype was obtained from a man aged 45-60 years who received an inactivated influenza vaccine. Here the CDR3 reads CASSEMVGGGVHNEQFF. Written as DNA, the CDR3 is TGTGCCAGCAGTGAAATGGTGGGGGGAGGAGTCCACAATGAGCAGTTCTTC.